The 21 T cell receptor beta chains reported below all come from one sample, sequenced in a study of blood T cell repertoires in COVID-19. Measured with immunoSEQ multiplex PCR; TCRdb has only the in-frame clones, and not every one. In the table there are about 140,000 clones, 77% of which are singletons. The specimen was peripheral blood. The receptors were sampled from a woman aged 45-65 years with active or convalescent COVID-19.

This chain connects TRBV29-1 to TRBJ2-5; tentative D call: TRBD2 (5 bases). CDR3 length equals 13 residues. V was cut by 3 bases and J by 3 bases, with 11 bases left in between. CDR1 is SQVTM, CDR2 ANQGSEA, per germline. CDR3 bases: TGCAGCGTTGACGGGGTTAGCAAAGAGACCCAGTACTTC. Translating gives CSVDGVSKETQYF.

The V gene is TRBV6-5, the J gene TRBJ1-5, with a possible D match to TRBD1 (5 bases). The CDR3 runs 14 residues. The V gene's germline CDR1 is MNHEY and CDR2 SVGAGI. V was clipped by 11 bases and J by 0 bases, with 14 bases between them. CDR3 in amino acids: CASGRGYSNQPQHF. In nucleotides, the CDR3 is TGTGCCTCGGGGAGGGGTTATAGCAATCAGCCCCAGCATTTT.

V usage is TRBV12-2 and J usage is TRBJ1-3. TRBV12-2 is designated a pseudogene. CDR3 length: 19 amino acids. Here the CDR3 reads CASRLARRRGHKFGNTIYF. In DNA, the CDR3 is TGTGCAAGTCGCTTAGCGAGGCGTAGAGGGCACAAGTTTGGAAACACCATATATTTT.

V and J are TRBV27 and TRBJ1-2; TRBD1 matches at 11 bases. This CDR3 contains 19 residues. Looked up from germline, CDR1 is MNHEY and CDR2 is SMNVEV (reference sequence). J gave up 4 bases and V 5 bases, and 18 bases lay outside the gene matches. CDR3 region: CASSLGPPDRGLRGYGYTF. CDR3 DNA: TGTGCCAGCAGTCTGGGTCCCCCGGACAGGGGGCTTCGAGGCTATGGCTACACCTTC.

V gene TRBV29-1 combines with J gene TRBJ2-1; 7 nucleotides agree with TRBD1. CDR1 is SQVTM and CDR2 is ANQGSEA in the germline V gene. The junction had 3 bases not matched to a gene; V was cut back by 4 bases and J by 0 bases. This CDR3 is built from 14 residues. The CDR3 bases are TGCAGCGTTGGAAGGACAGGCTCCTACAATGAGCAGTTCTTC. Translation: CSVGRTGSYNEQFF.

The rearrangement joins TRBV24-1 to TRBJ2-3, with 9 bases matching TRBD1. From germline, CDR1 is KGHDR and CDR2 SFDVKD. CDR3 length: 16 amino acids. After removal of 2 bases from V and 0 bases from J, the junction contained 2 bases not matched to a gene. The CDR3 region has the DNA TGTGCCACCAGTGATTGGGACAGGGCTAGCACAGATACGCAGTATTTT. Its translation is CATSDWDRASTDTQYF.

The J gene is TRBJ2-4, the V gene TRBV28; D possibly corresponds to TRBD1 (5 bases). The length of the CDR3 is 15 residues. Looked up from germline, CDR1 is MDHEN and CDR2 is SYDVKM. V was trimmed by 7 bases and J by 2 bases, leaving 15 bases between them. The CDR3 nucleotides read TGTGCCAGCAAGACACCCACAGGTACCAAAAACATTCAGTACTTC. Its translation: CASKTPTGTKNIQYF.

The V gene is TRBV5-5, the J gene TRBJ1-3, with TRBD1 identical over 10 bases. V was pared by 0 bases and J by 5 bases, with 8 bases of the junction left unmatched. Germline-derived CDR1 and CDR2 are SGHKS and YYEKEE (reference sequence). This CDR3 has 17 amino acids. The CDR3 loop reads CASSLVSPGQGRNTIYF. The CDR3 DNA reads as TGTGCCAGCAGCTTGGTATCACCGGGACAGGGGAGAAACACCATATATTTT.

There are a few counts of this clone. The chain employs TRBV30 and TRBJ2-1, with D perhaps assigned TRBD1 or TRBD2 (6 bases each). The CDR3 loop spans 13 amino acids. Germline assignment: CDR1 GTSNPN and CDR2 SVGIG (reference sequence). With 5 bases removed from V and 5 bases from J, the gap between germline ends came to 13 bases. CDR3 amino acids: CAWGGGANNEQFF. CDR3 DNA sequence: TGTGCCTGGGGGGGCGGGGCTAACAATGAGCAGTTCTTC.

The genes are TRBV28 and TRBJ1-5, with 9 bases identical to TRBD1. CDR3 length equals 15 residues. V lost 7 bases and J lost 5; bases outside the gene matches: 9. CDR1 is MDHEN and CDR2 is SYDVKM in the germline V gene. CDR3 sequence reads: CASTLRRQGDQPQHF. The CDR3, as DNA: TGTGCCAGCACCCTGCGGCGACAGGGGGATCAGCCCCAGCATTTT.

The gene calls are TRBV10-3 and TRBJ2-3; 14 nucleotides match TRBD2. The CDR3 is 18 residues long. J gave up 4 bases and V 0 bases, and 6 bases lay outside the gene matches. Germline CDR1 and CDR2: ENHRY and SYGVKD. In nucleotides, the CDR3 is TGTGCCATCAGTGAGTCCGGGACTAGCGGGAGAATCTCAGATACGCAGTATTTT. Amino acid sequence: CAISESGTSGRISDTQYF.

V usage is TRBV6-2 or TRBV6-3 and J usage is TRBJ2-5; no firm D call. This CDR3 is 13 amino acids long. The germline V and J ends were trimmed by 2 bases and 5 bases, with 9 bases remaining between them. CDR1 and CDR2 (germline): MNHEY, SVGEGT. The CDR3: CASSYGGSETQYF. The CDR3 region has the DNA TGTGCCAGCAGTTACGGTGGTAGCGAGACCCAGTACTTC.

The chain employs TRBV9 and TRBJ1-6, with D possibly being TRBD1 (6 bases). This CDR3 is 16 amino acids long. Germline V CDR1 and CDR2: SGDLS, YYNGEE. The V end lost 4 bases, the J end lost 5 bases, and 16 bases lay between the germline ends. CDR3 coding DNA: TGTGCCAGCAGCCCAAGAGGGCAGGGGAATAATTCACCCCTCCACTTT. It yields the protein CASSPRGQGNNSPLHF. Filled out from reference TRBV9 and TRBJ1-6, the complete variable domain reads DSGVTQTPKHLITATGQRVTLRCSPRSGDLSVYWYQQSLDQGLQFLIQYYNGEERAKGNILERFSAQQFPDLHSELNLSSLELGDSALYFCASSPRGQGNNSPLHFGNGTRLTVT.

This clone was detected only a few times. Here the CDR3 DNA reads TGTGCCACCCAAGCAGAGGGACTTAATGAAAAACTGTTTTTT. Amino acid sequence: CATQAEGLNEKLFF. V and J are TRBV24-1 and TRBJ1-4; a weak D match, TRBD1 (5 bases). CDR3 length: 14 residues. Germline V lookup: CDR1 KGHDR, CDR2 SFDVKD. Trimming stripped 9 bases from V and 4 bases from J, with 14 bases between.

The J gene is TRBJ1-5, the V gene TRBV7-3, with TRBD1 as a possible D gene (5 bases). The CDR3 is 15 amino acids. V was shortened by 1 base and J by 10 bases, with 17 bases between the two germline ends. Germline lookup yields CDR1 SGHTA and CDR2 FQGTGA. The chain's CDR3 is CASSLRGPGVDPQHF. The CDR3 region has the DNA TGTGCCAGCAGCTTAAGAGGTCCGGGGGTCGATCCCCAGCATTTT.

The chain recombines TRBV30 with TRBJ1-2; D ambiguous. The germline CDR1 and CDR2 sequences are GTSNPN and SVGIG (reference sequence). The CDR3 has 13 residues. V lost 0 bases to trimming and J lost 6 bases, with 11 bases between them. The CDR3 bases are TGTGCCTGGAGTGTTATGGAGGGAGATGGCTACACCTTC. Residues: CAWSVMEGDGYTF.

The chain is built from TRBV19 and TRBJ2-2, with 7 bases that match TRBD2. Trimming removed 6 bases from V and 1 base from J; junction bases left unmatched: 11. From germline, CDR1 is LNHDA and CDR2 SQIVND (reference sequence). This CDR3 has 17 amino acids. The CDR3: CASRSPLGEGNTGELFF. CDR3 nucleotide sequence: TGTGCCAGTAGAAGTCCCTTAGGGGAGGGGAACACCGGGGAGCTGTTTTTT.

CDR3 residues: CAWSGLPNEQFF. In nucleotides, the CDR3 is TGTGCCTGGAGTGGACTACCCAATGAGCAGTTCTTC. The rearrangement joins TRBV30 to TRBJ2-1; TRBD2 might be the D (5 bases). The V end was cut by 1 base, the J end by 6 bases, with 7 bases between. The CDR3 totals 12 residues. Germline V gene data show CDR1 as GTSNPN and CDR2 as SVGIG (reference sequence).

The rearrangement links TRBV30 to TRBJ2-1; 10 bases map to TRBD2. The CDR3 runs to 14 residues. V lost 3 bases to trimming and J lost 7 bases; unmatched junction nucleotides: 6. CDR1 and CDR2 (germline): GTSNPN, SVGIG (reference sequence). CDR3 sequence reads: CAWRAAGGLNEQFF. In DNA form, the CDR3 reads TGTGCCTGGAGAGCAGCGGGGGGGCTTAATGAGCAGTTCTTC.

CDR3 in amino acids: CASSLEPREDNEQFF. Written as DNA, the CDR3 is TGTGCCAGCAGCTTGGAGCCTAGGGAGGACAATGAGCAGTTCTTC. The V gene is TRBV5-4, the J gene TRBJ2-1; TRBD2 is a possible D gene (6 bases). Germline V gives CDR1 SGHNT, CDR2 YYREEE (reference sequence). Trimming took 0 bases from V and 5 from J, leaving 12 bases between them. The CDR3 is 15 residues long.

This clone was detected only once. The J gene is TRBJ1-3, the V gene TRBV6-6; D is possibly TRBD1 (6 bases). The germline V and J ends were trimmed by 5 bases and 0 bases, with 17 bases remaining between them. The CDR3 extends over 17 amino acids. Germline assignment: CDR1 MNHNY and CDR2 SVGAGI (reference sequence). CDR3 amino acids: CASSPPKTGSSGNTIYF. CDR3 nucleotide sequence: TGTGCCAGCAGTCCCCCCAAAACAGGGAGCTCTGGAAACACCATATATTTT.